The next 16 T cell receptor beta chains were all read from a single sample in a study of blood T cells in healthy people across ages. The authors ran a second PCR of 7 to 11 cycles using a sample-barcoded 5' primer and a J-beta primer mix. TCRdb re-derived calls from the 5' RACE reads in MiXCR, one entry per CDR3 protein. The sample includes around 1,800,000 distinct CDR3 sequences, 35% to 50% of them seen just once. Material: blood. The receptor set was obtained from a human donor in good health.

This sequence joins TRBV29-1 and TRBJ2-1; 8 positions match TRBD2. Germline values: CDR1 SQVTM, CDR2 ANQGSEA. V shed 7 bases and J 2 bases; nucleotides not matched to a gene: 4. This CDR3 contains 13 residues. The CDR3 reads CSETSATYNEQFF. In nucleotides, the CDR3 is TGCAGCGAGACTAGCGCAACCTACAATGAGCAGTTCTTC.

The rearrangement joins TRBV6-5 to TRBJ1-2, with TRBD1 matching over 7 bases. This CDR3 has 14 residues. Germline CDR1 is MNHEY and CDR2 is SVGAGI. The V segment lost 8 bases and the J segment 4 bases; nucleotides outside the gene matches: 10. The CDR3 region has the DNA TGTGCCAGCGGCAGGGGGGTCCTCGTCTATGGCTACACCTTC. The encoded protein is CASGRGVLVYGYTF.

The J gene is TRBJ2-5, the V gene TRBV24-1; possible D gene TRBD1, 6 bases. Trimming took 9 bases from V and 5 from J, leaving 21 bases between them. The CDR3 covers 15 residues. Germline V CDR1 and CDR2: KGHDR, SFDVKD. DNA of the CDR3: TGTGCCACCTCCGGGACAAGAGCTTTTCAGGAGACCCAGTACTTC. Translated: CATSGTRAFQETQYF.

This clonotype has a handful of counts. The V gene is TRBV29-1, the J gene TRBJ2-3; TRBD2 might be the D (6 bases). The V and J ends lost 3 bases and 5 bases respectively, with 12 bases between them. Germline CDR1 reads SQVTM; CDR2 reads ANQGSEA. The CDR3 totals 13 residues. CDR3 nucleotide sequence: TGCAGCGTTGATGGCGGGGAGGAAGATACGCAGTATTTT. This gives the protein CSVDGGEEDTQYF.

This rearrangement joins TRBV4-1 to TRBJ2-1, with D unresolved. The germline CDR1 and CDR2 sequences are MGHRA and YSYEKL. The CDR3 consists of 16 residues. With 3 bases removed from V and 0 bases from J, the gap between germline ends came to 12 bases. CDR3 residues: CASSQTGSSSYNEQFF. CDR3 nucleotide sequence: TGCGCCAGCAGCCAGACTGGATCAAGCTCCTACAATGAGCAGTTCTTC.

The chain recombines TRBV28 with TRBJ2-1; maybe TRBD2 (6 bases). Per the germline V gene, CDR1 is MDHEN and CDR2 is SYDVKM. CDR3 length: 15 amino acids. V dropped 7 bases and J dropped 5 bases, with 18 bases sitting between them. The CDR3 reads CASNLGGSWNNEQFF. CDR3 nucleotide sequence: TGTGCCAGCAACCTCGGAGGGAGTTGGAACAATGAGCAGTTCTTC.

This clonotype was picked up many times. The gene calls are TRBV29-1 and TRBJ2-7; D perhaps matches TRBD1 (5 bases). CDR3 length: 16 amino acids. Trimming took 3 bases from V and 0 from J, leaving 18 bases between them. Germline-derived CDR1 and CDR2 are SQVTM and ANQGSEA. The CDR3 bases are TGCAGCGTTGACGGGCAGGGCGCTTCAAGCTCCTACGAGCAGTACTTC. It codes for CSVDGQGASSSYEQYF.

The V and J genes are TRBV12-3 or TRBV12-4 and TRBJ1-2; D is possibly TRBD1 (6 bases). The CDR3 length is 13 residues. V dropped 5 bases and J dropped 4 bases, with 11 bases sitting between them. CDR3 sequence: CASSITGTYGYTF. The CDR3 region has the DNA TGTGCCAGCAGTATCACAGGGACCTATGGCTACACCTTC.

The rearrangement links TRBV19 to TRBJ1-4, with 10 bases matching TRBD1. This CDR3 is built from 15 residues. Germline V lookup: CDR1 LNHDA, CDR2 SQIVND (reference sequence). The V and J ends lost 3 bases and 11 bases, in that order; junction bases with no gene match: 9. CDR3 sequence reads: CASSIIRQGAGKLFF. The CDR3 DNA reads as TGTGCCAGTAGTATTATTCGACAGGGGGCCGGGAAACTGTTTTTT.

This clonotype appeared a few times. CDR3 sequence (DNA): TGTGCCACCAGCAGAGCCGGGACAGGGGGGCATGGCTACACCTTC. It specifies CATSRAGTGGHGYTF. This chain links TRBV15 with TRBJ1-2, with 11 bases identical to TRBD1. The CDR3 sequence is 15 residues long. Germline CDR1 reads LNHNV; CDR2 reads YYDKDF (reference sequence). J was trimmed by 6 bases and V by 1 base; bases with no gene match: 4.

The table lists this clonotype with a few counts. The CDR3 bases are TGCGCCAGCAGCCGAACCAGGACAGGGAATGAAAAACTGTTTTTT. Translated: CASSRTRTGNEKLFF. The J gene is TRBJ1-4, the V gene TRBV4-1, with 8 bases matching TRBD1. The germline V gene encodes CDR1 MGHRA and CDR2 YSYEKL. The CDR3 is 15 amino acids. Trimming removed 4 bases from V and 5 bases from J; junction bases left unmatched: 6.

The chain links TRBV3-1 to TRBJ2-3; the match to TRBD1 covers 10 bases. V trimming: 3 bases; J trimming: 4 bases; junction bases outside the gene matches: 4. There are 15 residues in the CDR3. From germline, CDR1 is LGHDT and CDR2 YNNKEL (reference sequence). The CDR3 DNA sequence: TGTGCCAGCAGCCACTCGGGACAGGGGTCAGATACGCAGTATTTT. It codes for CASSHSGQGSDTQYF.

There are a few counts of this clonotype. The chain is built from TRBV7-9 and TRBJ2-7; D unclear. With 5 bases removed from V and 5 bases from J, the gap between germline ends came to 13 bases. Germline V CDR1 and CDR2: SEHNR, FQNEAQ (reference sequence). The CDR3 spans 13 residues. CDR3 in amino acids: CASSQRRGHEQYF. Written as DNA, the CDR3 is TGTGCCAGCAGCCAGCGACGAGGCCACGAGCAGTACTTC.

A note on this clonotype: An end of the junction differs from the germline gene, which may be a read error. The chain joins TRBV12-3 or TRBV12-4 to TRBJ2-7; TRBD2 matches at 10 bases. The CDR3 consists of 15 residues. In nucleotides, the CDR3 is TGTGCCAGCAGTGCCCTAGCGGGGGACTCCTGCGAGCAGTACTTC. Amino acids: CASSALAGDSCEQYF.

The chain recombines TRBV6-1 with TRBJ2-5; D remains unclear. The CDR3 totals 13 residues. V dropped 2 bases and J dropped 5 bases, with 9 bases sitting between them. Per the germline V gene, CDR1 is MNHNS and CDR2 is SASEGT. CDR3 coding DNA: TGTGCCAGCAGTGAAATGGATTCGGAGACCCAGTACTTC. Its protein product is CASSEMDSETQYF.

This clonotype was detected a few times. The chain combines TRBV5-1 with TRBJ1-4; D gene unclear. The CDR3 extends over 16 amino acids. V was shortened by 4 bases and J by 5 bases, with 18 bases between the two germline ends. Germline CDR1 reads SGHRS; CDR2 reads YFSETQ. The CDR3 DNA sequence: TGCGCCAGCAGCCCGATTGGGGAGGGCGAAAATGAAAAACTGTTTTTT. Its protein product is CASSPIGEGENEKLFF. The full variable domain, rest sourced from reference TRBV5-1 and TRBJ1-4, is KAGVTQTPRYLIKTRGQQVTLSCSPISGHRSVSWYQQTPGQGLQFLFEYFSETQRNKGNFPGRFSGRQFSNSRSEMNVSTLELGDSALYLCASSPIGEGENEKLFFGSGTQLSVL.